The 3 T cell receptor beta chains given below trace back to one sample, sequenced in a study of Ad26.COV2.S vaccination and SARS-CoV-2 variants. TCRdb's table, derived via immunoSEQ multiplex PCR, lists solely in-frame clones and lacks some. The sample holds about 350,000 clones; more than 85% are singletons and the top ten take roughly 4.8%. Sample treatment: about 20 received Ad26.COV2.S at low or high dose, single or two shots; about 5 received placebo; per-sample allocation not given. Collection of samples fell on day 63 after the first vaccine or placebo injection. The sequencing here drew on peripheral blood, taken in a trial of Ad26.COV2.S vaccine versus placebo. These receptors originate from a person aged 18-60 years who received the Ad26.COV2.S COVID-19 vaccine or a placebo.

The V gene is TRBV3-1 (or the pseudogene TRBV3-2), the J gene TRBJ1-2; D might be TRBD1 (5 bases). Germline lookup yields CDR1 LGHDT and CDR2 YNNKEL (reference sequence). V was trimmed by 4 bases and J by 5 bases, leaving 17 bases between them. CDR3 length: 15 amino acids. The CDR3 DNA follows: TGTGCCAGCAGCCCCCCTATGGCAGGGAGGTATGGCTACACCTTC. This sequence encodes CASSPPMAGRYGYTF.

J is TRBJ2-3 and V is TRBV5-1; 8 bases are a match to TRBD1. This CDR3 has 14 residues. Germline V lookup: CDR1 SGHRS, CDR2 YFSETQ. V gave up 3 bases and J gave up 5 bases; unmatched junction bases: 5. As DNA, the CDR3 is TGCGCCAGCAGCTCGACAGGGGTCCTAGATACGCAGTATTTT. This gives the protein CASSSTGVLDTQYF.

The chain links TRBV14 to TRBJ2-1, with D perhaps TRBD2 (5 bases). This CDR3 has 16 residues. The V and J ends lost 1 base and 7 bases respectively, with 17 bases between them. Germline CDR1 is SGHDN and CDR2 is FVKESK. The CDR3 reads CASSQARRFRGNEQFF. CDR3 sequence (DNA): TGTGCCAGCAGCCAAGCCAGACGATTTCGGGGAAATGAGCAGTTCTTC.